These T cell receptor beta chains were read from a single sample in a study of OX40 agonist ivuxolimab in advanced cancers. Using immunoSEQ multiplex PCR, the repertoire was profiled, and TCRdb retains in-frame clones only, with some absent. The table records approximately 79,000 clones, 87% of them present only once. Specimen: CD4+ or CD8+ T cells sorted from blood, collected in a trial of the OX40 agonist ivuxolimab. Receptors were obtained from an adult with an advanced solid tumor such as melanoma, head and neck, liver or kidney cancer. Each CDR3 is given with its conserved first and last residue. D genes are given only for firm matches. Some rows mark clone size as missing; the rest say once, few, many or name a class of expanded clone.

cdr3_aa: CASSPDRVSNQPQHF; cdr3_nt: TGTGCCAGCTCACCCGACAGGGTGAGCAATCAGCCCCAGCATTTT; d_call: TRBD1; clone_size: .; v_call: TRBV18; j_call: TRBJ1-5
cdr3_aa: CASSLDRGGGYTF; cdr3_nt: TGTGCCAGCAGCCTAGACAGGGGGGGTGGCTACACCTTC; d_call: TRBD1; clone_size: .; v_call: TRBV7-2; j_call: TRBJ1-2
cdr3_aa: CSVEQGAQGYTF; cdr3_nt: TGCAGCGTGGAACAGGGGGCGCAGGGCTACACCTTC; d_call: TRBD1; clone_size: few; v_call: TRBV29-1; j_call: TRBJ1-2
cdr3_aa: CASSVEVGGSYNEQFF; cdr3_nt: TGTGCCAGCAGCGTAGAGGTGGGAGGATCTTACAATGAGCAGTTCTTC; d_call: .; clone_size: .; v_call: TRBV9; j_call: TRBJ2-1
cdr3_aa: CASSVRPRETQYF; cdr3_nt: TGTGCCAGCAGCGTACGACCTCGGGAGACCCAGTACTTC; d_call: .; clone_size: .; v_call: TRBV9; j_call: TRBJ2-5
cdr3_aa: CASSLGDRIYGYTF; cdr3_nt: TGTGCCAGCAGCTTAGGGGACAGGATCTATGGCTACACCTTC; d_call: TRBD1; clone_size: .; v_call: TRBV7-8; j_call: TRBJ1-2
cdr3_aa: CASRTGVSYEQYF; cdr3_nt: TGTGCCAGCAGGACGGGAGTTTCCTACGAGCAGTACTTC; d_call: .; clone_size: few; v_call: TRBV2; j_call: TRBJ2-7
cdr3_aa: CSARDGHGYTF; cdr3_nt: TGCAGTGCTAGAGACGGGCATGGCTACACCTTC; d_call: .; clone_size: .; v_call: TRBV20-1; j_call: TRBJ1-2
cdr3_aa: CASSYLPDLNNSPLHF; cdr3_nt: TGTGCCAGCAGCTATTTACCAGACCTAAATAATTCACCCCTCCACTTT; d_call: .; clone_size: .; v_call: TRBV9; j_call: TRBJ1-6
cdr3_aa: CASSYEPGGSYEQYF; cdr3_nt: TGTGCCAGCAGTTACGAACCAGGGGGTAGCTACGAGCAGTACTTC; d_call: TRBD1; clone_size: .; v_call: TRBV6-5; j_call: TRBJ2-7
cdr3_aa: CASGLLGNTEAFF; cdr3_nt: TGCGCCAGCGGCCTTCTGGGGAACACTGAAGCTTTCTTT; d_call: .; clone_size: .; v_call: TRBV5-1; j_call: TRBJ1-1
cdr3_aa: CSVGGTGALNYGYTF; cdr3_nt: TGCAGCGTTGGAGGGACAGGGGCCCTTAACTATGGCTACACCTTC; d_call: TRBD1; clone_size: .; v_call: TRBV29-1; j_call: TRBJ1-2
cdr3_aa: CASSSGADTQYF; cdr3_nt: TGCGCCAGCAGCTCAGGGGCAGATACGCAGTATTTT; d_call: .; clone_size: few; v_call: TRBV10-2; j_call: TRBJ2-3
cdr3_aa: CASSLDRGVYGYTF; cdr3_nt: TGTGCCAGCAGCCTGGACAGGGGAGTATATGGCTACACCTTC; d_call: TRBD1; clone_size: once; v_call: TRBV5-4; j_call: TRBJ1-2
cdr3_aa: CATSTREGQGKMNTEAFF; cdr3_nt: TGTGCCACCAGCACGAGAGAGGGACAGGGCAAAATGAACACTGAAGCTTTCTTT; d_call: TRBD1; clone_size: .; v_call: TRBV15; j_call: TRBJ1-1
cdr3_aa: CASSPFSGGLREQFF; cdr3_nt: TGTGCCAGCAGTCCCTTTAGCGGGGGGTTGCGTGAGCAGTTCTTC; d_call: TRBD2; clone_size: .; v_call: TRBV28; j_call: TRBJ2-1
cdr3_aa: CASKYGGSEGYTF; cdr3_nt: TGTGCCAGCAAGTACGGGGGATCGGAGGGCTACACCTTC; d_call: .; clone_size: .; v_call: TRBV7-2; j_call: TRBJ1-2
cdr3_aa: CASSLGPGQGAYEQYF; cdr3_nt: TGTGCCAGCAGCTTAGGACCGGGACAGGGGGCCTACGAGCAGTACTTC; d_call: TRBD1; clone_size: .; v_call: TRBV11-2; j_call: TRBJ2-7
cdr3_aa: CASSLGTVVSAGGPHEQYF; cdr3_nt: TGTGCCAGCAGCTTAGGGACAGTTGTTAGTGCGGGAGGGCCGCACGAGCAGTACTTC; d_call: TRBD2; clone_size: .; v_call: TRBV7-8; j_call: TRBJ2-7
cdr3_aa: CASSQGGLAGVSQYF; cdr3_nt: TGTGCCAGCAGCCAAGGCGGACTAGCGGGGGTATCGCAGTATTTT; d_call: TRBD2; clone_size: few; v_call: TRBV14; j_call: TRBJ2-3
cdr3_aa: CASRMGGEGYGYTF; cdr3_nt: TGTGCCAGTAGAATGGGGGGTGAGGGCTATGGCTACACCTTC; d_call: .; clone_size: .; v_call: TRBV19; j_call: TRBJ1-2
cdr3_aa: CSVMDRERGYEQYF; cdr3_nt: TGCAGCGTGATGGACAGGGAGAGAGGCTACGAGCAGTACTTC; d_call: TRBD1; clone_size: .; v_call: TRBV29-1; j_call: TRBJ2-7
cdr3_aa: CASSIQQGVSNQPQHF; cdr3_nt: TGTGCCAGTAGTATACAACAGGGGGTTAGCAATCAGCCCCAGCATTTT; d_call: TRBD1; clone_size: .; v_call: TRBV19; j_call: TRBJ1-5
cdr3_aa: CASSSLGGNSYNEQFF; cdr3_nt: TGTGCCAGCAGTTCCCTGGGGGGCAACTCCTACAATGAGCAGTTCTTC; d_call: .; clone_size: .; v_call: TRBV28; j_call: TRBJ2-1
cdr3_aa: CASRRQGGNEQFF; cdr3_nt: TGTGCCAGTAGACGACAGGGGGGAAATGAGCAGTTCTTC; d_call: TRBD1; clone_size: .; v_call: TRBV19; j_call: TRBJ2-1
cdr3_aa: CASTTMVAGELFF; cdr3_nt: TGTGCCAGTACGACGATGGTCGCCGGGGAGCTGTTTTTT; d_call: .; clone_size: .; v_call: TRBV6-1; j_call: TRBJ2-2
cdr3_aa: CASSPGQGRARGTQHF; cdr3_nt: TGTGCCAGCAGCCCTGGACAGGGGAGGGCCAGAGGGACCCAGCATTTT; d_call: TRBD1; clone_size: few; v_call: TRBV7-8; j_call: TRBJ1-5
cdr3_aa: CASSEWAEAFF; cdr3_nt: TGTGCCAGCAGTGAATGGGCAGAAGCTTTCTTT; d_call: .; clone_size: .; v_call: TRBV6-1; j_call: TRBJ1-1
cdr3_aa: CAISKTEPNTEAFF; cdr3_nt: TGTGCCATCAGTAAGACAGAGCCGAACACTGAAGCTTTCTTT; d_call: .; clone_size: .; v_call: TRBV10-3; j_call: TRBJ1-1
cdr3_aa: CASGTPGLAGGTQYF; cdr3_nt: TGTGCCAGCGGGACCCCGGGACTAGCGGGAGGTACGCAGTATTTT; d_call: TRBD2; clone_size: .; v_call: TRBV28; j_call: TRBJ2-3
cdr3_aa: CASSLGAGTTYEQYF; cdr3_nt: TGCGCCAGCAGCTTGGGGGCGGGTACAACCTACGAGCAGTACTTC; d_call: .; clone_size: .; v_call: TRBV5-1; j_call: TRBJ2-7